These T cell receptor beta chains were read from a single sample in a study of blood T cells in healthy people across ages. TCRdb re-called the 5' RACE reads with MiXCR, one entry per CDR3 protein. The sample carries 850,000 to 1,000,000 distinct CDR3 sequences, around 48% recorded once. The sample comprised blood. The receptors originated from a man between 25 and 39 years old in good health. Each CDR3 is given with its conserved first and last residue. Fields, in order: CDR3 length, clone size, V gene, CDR3 protein. Size is omitted from some rows. Given values are once, few, many or a class for expanded clones.

CDR3 length: 15
clone size: -
V gene: TRBV21-1
CDR3 protein: CASSKRGQAIYEQYF

CDR3 length: 15
clone size: -
V gene: TRBV9
CDR3 protein: CASSVRTSGLNEQFF

CDR3 length: 14
clone size: -
V gene: TRBV20-1
CDR3 protein: CSAIDRGRDYGYTF

CDR3 length: 15
clone size: few
V gene: TRBV25-1
CDR3 protein: CASSEPGTGNSPLHF

CDR3 length: 16
clone size: -
V gene: TRBV10-3
CDR3 protein: CAISGGTGLIEETQYF

CDR3 length: 15
clone size: -
V gene: TRBV12-3/TRBV12-4
CDR3 protein: CASSLGTSSDGEQYF

CDR3 length: 15
clone size: -
V gene: TRBV7-2
CDR3 protein: CASSLELGVDYEQYF

CDR3 length: 13
clone size: -
V gene: TRBV4-1
CDR3 protein: CASSPTRRDEQYF

CDR3 length: 14
clone size: -
V gene: TRBV12-3/TRBV12-4
CDR3 protein: CASSLSRNNEKLFF

CDR3 length: 12
clone size: many
V gene: TRBV20-1
CDR3 protein: CSAREGIYGYTF

CDR3 length: 17
clone size: -
V gene: TRBV20-1
CDR3 protein: CSARAPGAGPNQETQYF

CDR3 length: 12
clone size: -
V gene: TRBV6-6
CDR3 protein: CVSCPIGTEAFF

CDR3 length: 12
clone size: few
V gene: TRBV6-2/TRBV6-3
CDR3 protein: CASSTNNQPQHF

CDR3 length: 14
clone size: -
V gene: TRBV29-1
CDR3 protein: CSVTGTGGDYGYTF

CDR3 length: 14
clone size: few
V gene: TRBV12-3/TRBV12-4
CDR3 protein: CASTGTDSNQPQHF

CDR3 length: 16
clone size: -
V gene: TRBV7-2
CDR3 protein: CASSLGGRGFTDTQYF

CDR3 length: 16
clone size: few
V gene: TRBV20-1
CDR3 protein: CSASLVSGGASDTQYF

CDR3 length: 14
clone size: -
V gene: TRBV20-1
CDR3 protein: CSARETDYNYGYTF

CDR3 length: 16
clone size: few
V gene: TRBV4-1
CDR3 protein: CASSQEGTGYGQPQHF

CDR3 length: 14
clone size: -
V gene: TRBV10-3
CDR3 protein: CAISGTTGSREQYF

CDR3 length: 14
clone size: few
V gene: TRBV20-1
CDR3 protein: CSAPGTWVRETQYF

CDR3 length: 14
clone size: -
V gene: TRBV6-5
CDR3 protein: CASSFGRGNYEQYF

CDR3 length: 16
clone size: -
V gene: TRBV7-9
CDR3 protein: CASSGPRDGRTDTQYF

CDR3 length: 16
clone size: once
V gene: TRBV27
CDR3 protein: CASSFIPPDYNSPLHF

CDR3 length: 14
clone size: -
V gene: TRBV7-2
CDR3 protein: CASSVAGTSETQYF

CDR3 length: 16
clone size: -
V gene: TRBV21-1
CDR3 protein: CASSNTVVTSGYEQYF

CDR3 length: 13
clone size: -
V gene: TRBV4-3
CDR3 protein: CASSQGEWETQYF

CDR3 length: 14
clone size: few
V gene: TRBV4-1
CDR3 protein: CASSPEPGMNEQFF

CDR3 length: 13
clone size: -
V gene: TRBV28
CDR3 protein: CASSLSGTGEEHF